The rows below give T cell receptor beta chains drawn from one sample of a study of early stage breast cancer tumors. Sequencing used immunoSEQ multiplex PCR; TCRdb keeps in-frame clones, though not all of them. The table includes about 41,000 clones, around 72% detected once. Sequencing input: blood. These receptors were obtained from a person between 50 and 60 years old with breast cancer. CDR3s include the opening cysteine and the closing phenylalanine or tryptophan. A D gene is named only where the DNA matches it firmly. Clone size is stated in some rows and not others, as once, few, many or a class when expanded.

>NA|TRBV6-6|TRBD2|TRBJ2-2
CASMLAGGRTGELFF
TGTGCCAGCATGCTAGCGGGGGGCCGGACCGGGGAGCTGTTTTTT
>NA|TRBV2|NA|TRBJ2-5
CASSNGRGQETQYF
TGTGCCAGCAGTAATGGTCGGGGGCAAGAGACCCAGTACTTC
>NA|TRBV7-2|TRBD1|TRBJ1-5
CASSLAAGTGNQPQHF
TGTGCCAGCAGCTTAGCGGCCGGGACAGGGAATCAGCCCCAGCATTTT
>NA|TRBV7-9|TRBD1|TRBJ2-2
CASVGDRETNTGELFF
TGTGCCAGCGTTGGGGACAGGGAGACGAACACCGGGGAGCTGTTTTTT
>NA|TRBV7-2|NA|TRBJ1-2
CASSLVVGRGYTF
TGTGCCAGCAGCTTAGTGGTGGGGAGAGGCTACACCTTC
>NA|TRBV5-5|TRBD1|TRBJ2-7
CASSYWTGKPYEQYF
TGTGCCAGCAGTTACTGGACAGGAAAACCCTACGAGCAGTACTTC
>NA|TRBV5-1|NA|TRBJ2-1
CASSLGGSREQFF
TGCGCCAGCAGCTTGGGCGGAAGTCGTGAGCAGTTCTTC
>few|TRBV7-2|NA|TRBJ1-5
CASRSGNQPQHF
TGTGCCAGCCGGTCGGGCAATCAGCCCCAGCATTTT
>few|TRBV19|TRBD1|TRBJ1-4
CASSMTGTGGMKLFF
TGTGCCAGTAGTATGACCGGGACAGGGGGAATGAAACTGTTTTTT
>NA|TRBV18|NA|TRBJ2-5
CASSPPRRAGQETQYF
TGTGCCAGCTCACCACCGCGGCGGGCGGGCCAAGAGACCCAGTACTTC
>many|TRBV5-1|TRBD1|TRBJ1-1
CASSPSDRTMNTEAFF
TGCGCCAGCAGCCCGTCGGACAGGACCATGAACACTGAAGCTTTCTTT
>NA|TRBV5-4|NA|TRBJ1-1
CASSRQTGSRNTEAFF
TGTGCCAGCAGCCGACAAACAGGGTCTAGAAACACTGAAGCTTTCTTT
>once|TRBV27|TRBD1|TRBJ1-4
CASSPTGGGREKLFF
TGTGCCAGCAGTCCAACAGGGGGCGGTCGTGAAAAACTGTTTTTT
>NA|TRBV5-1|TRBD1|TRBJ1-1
CASSLYRGQDTEAFF
TGCGCCAGCAGCTTATACAGGGGGCAAGACACTGAAGCTTTCTTT
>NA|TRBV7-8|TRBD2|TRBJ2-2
CASSRTSRGNTGELFF
TGTGCCAGCAGCCGGACTAGCCGGGGGAACACCGGGGAGCTGTTTTTT
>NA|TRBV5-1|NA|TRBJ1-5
CASSLSGVSNQPQHF
TGCGCCAGCAGCTTGAGCGGTGTAAGCAATCAGCCCCAGCATTTT
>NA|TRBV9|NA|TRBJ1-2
CASSVGGGPINYGYTF
TGTGCCAGCAGCGTCGGGGGGGGCCCTATTAACTATGGCTACACCTTC
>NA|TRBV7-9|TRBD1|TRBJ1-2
CASSPSSGGSYGYTF
TGTGCCAGCAGCCCAAGTTCAGGGGGTTCCTATGGCTACACCTTC
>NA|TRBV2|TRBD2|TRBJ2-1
CASMSERGLNDEQFF
TGTGCCAGCATGTCTGAGCGGGGCCTGAACGATGAGCAGTTCTTC
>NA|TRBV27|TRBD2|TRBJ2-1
CASSLLGLRNEQFF
TGTGCCAGCAGTTTATTGGGACTACGAAATGAGCAGTTCTTC
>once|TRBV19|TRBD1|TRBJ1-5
CASSILSGQGSNQPQHF
TGTGCCAGTAGTATTCTCTCTGGACAGGGTAGCAATCAGCCCCAGCATTTT
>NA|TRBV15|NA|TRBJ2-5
CATSRDVRGQETQYF
TGTGCCACCAGCAGAGATGTAAGAGGTCAAGAGACCCAGTACTTC
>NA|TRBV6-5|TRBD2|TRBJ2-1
CASSYGGRGHNEQFF
TGTGCCAGCAGTTACGGCGGGAGGGGACACAATGAGCAGTTCTTC
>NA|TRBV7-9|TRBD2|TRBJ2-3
CASSLSGSGTDTQYF
TGTGCCAGCAGCCTTAGCGGGAGCGGCACAGATACGCAGTATTTT
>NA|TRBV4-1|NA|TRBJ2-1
CASSQDVAGYYNEQFF
TGCGCCAGCAGCCAAGATGTGGCAGGATATTACAATGAGCAGTTCTTC
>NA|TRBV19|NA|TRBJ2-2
CASSPDMGSTGELFF
TGTGCCAGTAGTCCGGACATGGGGTCCACCGGGGAGCTGTTTTTT
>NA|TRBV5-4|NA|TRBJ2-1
CASSLAQIAYNEQFF
TGTGCCAGCAGCTTAGCGCAGATTGCCTACAATGAGCAGTTCTTC
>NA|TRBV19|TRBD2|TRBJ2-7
CASSIGGRMDEQYF
TGTGCCAGTAGTATCGGCGGGAGGATGGACGAGCAGTACTTC
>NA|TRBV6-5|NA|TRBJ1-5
CASSQDNQPQHF
TGTGCCAGCAGCCAGGACAATCAGCCCCAGCATTTT
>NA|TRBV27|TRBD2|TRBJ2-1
CASSSLAGGPNEQFF
TGTGCCAGCAGTTCCCTAGCGGGAGGTCCGAATGAGCAGTTCTTC
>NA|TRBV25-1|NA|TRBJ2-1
CASSEWSSEYNEQFF
TGTGCCAGCAGTGAATGGAGTAGCGAGTACAATGAGCAGTTCTTC
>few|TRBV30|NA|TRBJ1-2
CAWSVQASNYGYTF
TGTGCCTGGAGTGTACAGGCCTCGAACTATGGCTACACCTTC
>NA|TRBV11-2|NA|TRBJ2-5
CASSLRHSVLGWETQYF
TGTGCCAGCAGCTTACGGCATAGCGTATTGGGCTGGGAGACCCAGTACTTC
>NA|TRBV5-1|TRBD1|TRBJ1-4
CASSYRGEKLFF
TGCGCCAGCAGCTACAGGGGTGAAAAACTGTTTTTT
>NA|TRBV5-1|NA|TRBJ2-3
CASSPGTSPTDTQYF
TGCGCCAGCAGCCCAGGGACATCACCCACAGATACGCAGTATTTT
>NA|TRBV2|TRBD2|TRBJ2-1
CASSPSGSNEQFF
TGTGCCAGCAGTCCTAGCGGGAGCAATGAGCAGTTCTTC
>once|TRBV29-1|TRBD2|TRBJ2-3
CSVGLAGDTQYF
TGCAGCGTTGGACTAGCGGGAGATACGCAGTATTTT
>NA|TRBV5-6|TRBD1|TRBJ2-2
CASSPTGGMGGELFF
TGTGCCAGCAGCCCGACAGGGGGCATGGGCGGGGAGCTGTTTTTT
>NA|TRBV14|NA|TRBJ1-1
CASSQRGRGTEAFF
TGTGCCAGCAGCCAAAGAGGGAGGGGCACTGAAGCTTTCTTT
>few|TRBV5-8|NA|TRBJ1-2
CASSFPRVYGYTF
TGTGCCAGCAGCTTTCCCAGGGTGTATGGCTACACCTTC
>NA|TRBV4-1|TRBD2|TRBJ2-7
CASSQGSGLAGGGPYEQYF
TGCGCCAGCAGCCAAGGGTCGGGACTAGCGGGAGGAGGTCCCTACGAGCAGTACTTC
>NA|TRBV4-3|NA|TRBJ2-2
CASSQDRGGADTGELFF
TGCGCCAGCAGCCAAGATCGAGGAGGGGCGGACACCGGGGAGCTGTTTTTT
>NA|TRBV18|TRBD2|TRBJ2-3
CASSPRSGTSRSSTDTQYF
TGTGCCAGCTCTCCCCGCTCCGGGACTAGCAGGTCTAGCACAGATACGCAGTATTTT
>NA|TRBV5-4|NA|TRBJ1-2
CASSTHVGGGFYGYTF
TGTGCCAGCAGCACTCACGTCGGGGGGGGCTTCTATGGCTACACCTTC
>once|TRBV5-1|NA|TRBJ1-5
CASSLDWSRNQPQHF
TGCGCCAGCAGCTTGGATTGGAGTCGCAATCAGCCCCAGCATTTT
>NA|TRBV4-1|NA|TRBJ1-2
CASSQEYIGGTTAYGYTF
TGCGCCAGCAGCCAAGAATATATCGGCGGTACCACGGCATATGGCTACACCTTC
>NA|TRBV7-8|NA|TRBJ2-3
CASSPGGNTDTQYF
TGTGCCAGCAGCCCAGGGGGGAACACAGATACGCAGTATTTT
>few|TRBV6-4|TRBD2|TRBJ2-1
CASSESSGGRGEQFF
TGTGCCAGCAGTGAATCTAGCGGGGGCCGGGGTGAGCAGTTCTTC
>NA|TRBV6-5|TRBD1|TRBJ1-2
CASSTGTGHGYTF
TGTGCCAGCAGTACGGGGACAGGGCATGGCTACACCTTC
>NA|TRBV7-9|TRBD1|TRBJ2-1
CASSPRAGTGGEQFF
TGTGCCAGCAGCCCCCGGGCCGGGACAGGGGGTGAGCAGTTCTTC
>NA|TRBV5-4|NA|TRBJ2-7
CASSPRGGVLSEQYF
TGTGCCAGCAGCCCCCGAGGAGGGGTCCTGTCAGAGCAGTACTTC
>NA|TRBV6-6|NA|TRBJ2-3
CASNPLTSTDTQYF
TGTGCCAGCAACCCCCTAACTAGCACAGATACGCAGTATTTT
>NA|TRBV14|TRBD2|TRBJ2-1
CASSLDRLAGGYNEQFF
TGTGCCAGCAGCCTCGACCGACTAGCGGGAGGCTACAATGAGCAGTTCTTC